This entry lists 14 T cell receptor beta chains sequenced from one sample in a study of T cell responses to AZD1222 COVID-19 vaccine. This table comes from immunoSEQ multiplex PCR, and its TCRdb copy is limited to in-frame clones, with some not included. The sample holds under 150,000 clones; about nine tenths are singletons and the top ten take 5.5% to 7.5%. The sequences come from peripheral blood, collected 28 days after the second AZD1222 dose. These receptors originate from an adult who received the AZD1222 COVID-19 vaccine.

The chain couples TRBV5-1 to TRBJ1-4, with D possibly being TRBD1 (6 bases). From germline, CDR1 is SGHRS and CDR2 YFSETQ. The CDR3 totals 15 residues. Between the trimmed V and J ends, which lost 4 bases and 0 bases, there was a span of 10 bases. The CDR3 coding sequence is TGCGCCAGCAGCCCCGGGACAACAACTAATGAAAAACTGTTTTTT. It yields the protein CASSPGTTTNEKLFF.

The chain is built from TRBV27 and TRBJ2-1; TRBD2 matches at 7 bases. CDR1 is MNHEY, CDR2 SMNVEV, per germline (reference sequence). The CDR3 is 13 amino acids. Trimming took 5 bases from V and 7 from J; bases not matched to a gene: 5. The CDR3 loop is CASSPWGGNEQFF. CDR3 nucleotides: TGTGCCAGCAGTCCGTGGGGGGGGAATGAGCAGTTCTTC.

CDR3 nucleotide sequence: TGTGCCAGCTCACCGACCGGGACAGGCTCAGGGGAGACCCAGTACTTC. It specifies CASSPTGTGSGETQYF. The chain couples TRBV18 to TRBJ2-5, with 8 bases that match TRBD1. CDR1 is KGHSH, CDR2 LQKENI, per germline. The CDR3 contains 16 residues. After removal of 3 bases from V and 5 bases from J, the junction contained 11 bases not matched to a gene. Full variable domain (remainder filled in from reference TRBV18 and TRBJ2-5): NAGVMQNPRHLVRRRGQEARLRCSPMKGHSHVYWYRQLPEEGLKFMVYLQKENIIDESGMPKERFSAEFPKEGPSILRIQQVVRGDSAAYFCASSPTGTGSGETQYFGPGTRLLVL.

This chain uses TRBV2 with TRBJ1-5, with TRBD1 identical over 9 bases. The J segment lost 7 bases and the V segment lost 7 bases, leaving 5 bases of the junction unmatched. Germline assignment: CDR1 SNHLY and CDR2 FYNNEI. The CDR3 extends over 13 amino acids. CDR3 loop: CASKQGAKQPQHF. Written as DNA, the CDR3 is TGTGCCAGCAAACAGGGGGCGAAACAGCCCCAGCATTTT.

This rearrangement joins TRBV19 to TRBJ1-2; a weak D match, TRBD1 (6 bases). Germline V gene data show CDR1 as LNHDA and CDR2 as SQIVND (reference sequence). The CDR3 runs 12 residues. V shed 3 bases and J shed 6 bases, with 8 bases lying between them. The CDR3, as DNA: TGTGCCAGTAGTATCAACAGGGATGGCTACACCTTC. This translates into CASSINRDGYTF.

This chain joins TRBV7-9 and TRBJ2-7, with D perhaps assigned TRBD1 or TRBD2 (5 bases each). V gave up 5 bases and J gave up 3 bases, with 23 bases separating them. The germline V gene encodes CDR1 SEHNR and CDR2 FQNEAQ (reference sequence). This CDR3 region has 17 residues. This CDR3 reads CASSPYRGPGGNYEQYF. The CDR3 DNA reads TGTGCCAGCAGCCCCTATAGGGGCCCCGGAGGTAACTACGAGCAGTACTTC. Combining the CDR3 with reference TRBV7-9 and TRBJ2-7 gives the whole variable domain DTGVSQNPRHKITKRGQNVTFRCDPISEHNRLYWYRQTLGQGPEFLTYFQNEAQLEKSRLLSDRFSAERPKGSFSTLEIQRTEQGDSAMYLCASSPYRGPGGNYEQYFGPGTRLTVT.

This chain joins TRBV19 and TRBJ2-7; 10 bases fit TRBD1. The CDR3 is made up of 14 amino acids. From germline, CDR1 is LNHDA and CDR2 SQIVND (reference sequence). V was pared by 6 bases and J by 7 bases, with 9 bases of the junction left unmatched. The CDR3 DNA sequence: TGTGCCAGTAGACCCGGGACAGGGGTCGGGGAGCAGTACTTC. Protein sequence: CASRPGTGVGEQYF.

The chain recombines TRBV6-2 or TRBV6-3 with TRBJ2-2; TRBD1 or TRBD2 may be the D gene (6 bases each). The ends were cut back, 6 bases at V and 4 bases at J, with 15 bases in the middle. Germline V gene data show CDR1 as MNHEY and CDR2 as SVGEGT. CDR3 size: 15 residues. The CDR3 sequence: CASSPRRDITGELFF. CDR3 in DNA: TGTGCCAGCAGCCCAAGGAGGGACATCACCGGGGAGCTGTTTTTT.

The genes are TRBV6-5 and TRBJ1-2, with D perhaps TRBD1 (6 bases). Germline V CDR1 and CDR2: MNHEY, SVGAGI. The V end lost 0 bases, the J end lost 7 bases, and 12 bases lay between the germline ends. This CDR3 spans 14 amino acids. The CDR3 sequence: CASSYSQQGGGYTF. CDR3 coding DNA: TGTGCCAGCAGTTACTCGCAACAGGGTGGTGGCTACACCTTC.

The chain recombines TRBV11-2 with TRBJ2-1, with D uncertain. In germline, CDR1 is SGHAT, CDR2 FQNNGV. This CDR3 has 11 amino acids. V was clipped by 5 bases and J by 9 bases, with 8 bases between them. In DNA, the CDR3 is TGTGCCAGCAGCCCCTTGGGTGAGCAGTTCTTC. It yields the protein CASSPLGEQFF.

This chain connects TRBV24-1 to TRBJ1-3; TRBD1 matches at 7 bases. V dropped 3 bases and J dropped 7; count of bases not matched to a gene: 8. Germline V CDR1 and CDR2: KGHDR, SFDVKD. The CDR3 has 15 residues. The chain's CDR3 is CATSDPTGSSNTIYF. The CDR3 bases are TGTGCCACCAGTGATCCGACAGGGAGTAGTAACACCATATATTTT.

This chain joins TRBV28 and TRBJ1-5, with a weak D call TRBD1 (5 bases). Germline assignment: CDR1 MDHEN and CDR2 SYDVKM. This CDR3 spans 15 amino acids. Trimming pared 7 bases from V and 9 bases from J, leaving 22 bases between. In DNA form, the CDR3 reads TGTGCCAGCATAGGAGCGGAGACAGTCGTAGGGCCCCAGCATTTT. This translates into CASIGAETVVGPQHF.

The V gene is TRBV10-3, the J gene TRBJ2-7; D is perhaps TRBD2 (7 bases). Germline V lookup: CDR1 ENHRY, CDR2 SYGVKD. The CDR3 totals 13 residues. V lost 10 bases and J 4 bases, leaving 17 bases between the germline ends. This chain's CDR3 is CATLGGQEYEQYF. DNA of the CDR3: TGTGCCACCCTCGGGGGGCAGGAGTACGAGCAGTACTTC.

This chain connects TRBV4-3 to TRBJ2-1; a weak D match, TRBD1 (6 bases). V was pared by 3 bases and J by 5 bases, with 17 bases between. The CDR3 runs to 16 residues. CDR1 and CDR2 (germline): LGHNA, YSLEER. The chain's CDR3 is CASSQVAAQGNNEQFF. CDR3 nucleotides: TGCGCCAGCAGCCAGGTGGCGGCACAGGGAAACAATGAGCAGTTCTTC.